This entry lists 16 T cell receptor beta chains sequenced from one sample in a study of Graves' ophthalmopathy and Graves' hyperthyroidism (dated by TCRdb to 2016 to 2018). Sequencing relied on an Illumina HiSeq 2000. TCR beta CDR3 regions were amplified from RNA transcripts for repertoire sequencing. The first round was an RT-PCR using HTBI primers with the Qiagen OneStep RT-PCR kit, and this first round was followed by a second-round multiplex PCR, then size selection and purification. TCRdb took the public reads, trimmed them with fastp at Q25, ran MiXCR for clone calling and kept in-frame beta chains. Entries are consolidated by CDR3 protein sequence, retaining the most common genes and DNA. The sample contains fewer than 350,000 distinct CDR3 sequences, 15% to 20% of them found a single time. Approximately 13% of the sample lies in the top ten. Sample: peripheral blood. The receptors were gathered from an adult man with Graves' ophthalmopathy.

The chain carries TRBV19 and TRBJ1-1, with D uncertain. Deletions cut 2 bases from V and 2 bases from J, with 12 bases between. This CDR3 spans 15 amino acids. CDR1 is LNHDA and CDR2 is SQIVND in the germline V gene (reference sequence). The CDR3 DNA sequence: TGTGCCAGTAGTATACGGGCAGCCGTTAACACTGAAGCTTTCTTT. Protein sequence: CASSIRAAVNTEAFF.

This clonotype was observed many times. The chain uses TRBV6-5 and TRBJ2-2, with D possibly matching TRBD1 (6 bases). Germline V gives CDR1 MNHEY, CDR2 SVGAGI. The V end lost 0 bases, the J end lost 4 bases, and 15 bases lay between the germline ends. The CDR3 totals 17 residues. The CDR3 nucleotides are TGTGCCAGCAGTTACTCGAAGTGGGGGCGAGGCACCGGGGAGCTGTTTTTT. It yields the protein CASSYSKWGRGTGELFF.

This clonotype was detected many times. The chain uses TRBV7-2 and TRBJ2-6; tentative D call: TRBD1 (6 bases). The CDR3 covers 17 residues. Germline V lookup: CDR1 SGHTA, CDR2 FQGNSA. Trimming removed 1 base from V and 0 bases from J, with 10 bases in between. The CDR3 DNA reads as TGTGCCAGCAGCTTAGGGCGAGGGGGCTCTGGGGCCAACGTCCTGACTTTC. It specifies CASSLGRGGSGANVLTF.

This clonotype was detected many times. The chain's CDR3 is CASSLGTGDLGAFF. The CDR3 DNA follows: TGTGCCAGCAGCCTCGGGACAGGGGACTTAGGGGCTTTCTTT. V and J are TRBV7-9 and TRBJ1-1; 10 bases map to TRBD1. Unmatched junction bases numbered 11, after V lost 5 bases and J lost 11 bases. CDR1 and CDR2 (germline): SEHNR, FQNEAQ (reference sequence). The CDR3 is made up of 14 amino acids.

This clonotype showed up many times. This sequence joins TRBV5-1 and TRBJ2-1, with 7 bases fitting TRBD1. J gave up 4 bases and V 0 bases, and 16 bases lay outside the gene matches. CDR1 and CDR2 from the germline V gene are SGHRS and YFSETQ. The CDR3 is 19 amino acids. This chain's CDR3 is CASSLEGQRGYLGYNEQFF. The CDR3 coding sequence is TGCGCCAGCAGCTTGGAGGGACAGCGAGGGTATTTGGGATACAATGAGCAGTTCTTC.

The V gene is TRBV6-1, the J gene TRBJ2-2, with 11 bases matching TRBD2. The CDR3 runs 16 residues. Germline-derived CDR1 and CDR2 are MNHNS and SASEGT. The V and J ends lost 5 bases and 3 bases, in that order; junction bases with no gene match: 5. Here the CDR3 reads CASSKLAGADTGELFF. The CDR3, as DNA: TGTGCCAGCAGTAAACTAGCGGGAGCGGACACCGGGGAGCTGTTTTTT.

In its sample, this clonotype was seen many times. One end of the junction varies from germline; a read error may be responsible. This chain links TRBV28 with TRBJ2-1; 9 nucleotides align to TRBD1. The CDR3 is 12 residues long. CDR1 MDHEN and CDR2 SYDVKM come from the germline V gene. The CDR3 is CASRPGTGRDLF. Here the CDR3 DNA reads TGTGCCAGCAGGCCTGGGACAGGGAGGGATCTGTTC.

J is TRBJ2-7 and V is TRBV28, with 9 bases identical to TRBD1. From germline, CDR1 is MDHEN and CDR2 SYDVKM. Trimming cost V 8 bases and J 3 bases; bases outside gene matches: 5. The CDR3 length is 13 residues. The CDR3 reads CASGRQGVYEQYF. CDR3 coding DNA: TGTGCCAGCGGACGACAGGGGGTCTACGAGCAGTACTTC.

This clonotype was counted many times. This chain uses TRBV12-3 or TRBV12-4 with TRBJ1-1; D uncertain. The V and J ends lost 6 bases and 1 base respectively, with 12 bases between them. This CDR3 spans 14 amino acids. This CDR3 reads CASRPGPKNTEAFF. For the CDR3, the DNA is TGTGCCAGCAGACCCGGACCCAAGAACACTGAAGCTTTCTTT.

This chain uses TRBV6-1 with TRBJ1-6; D gene ambiguous. Germline V gene data show CDR1 as MNHNS and CDR2 as SASEGT. V was cut by 1 base and J by 13 bases, with 17 bases left in between. This CDR3 region has 15 residues. CDR3 protein: CASSEGSGQVYPLHF. CDR3 nucleotide sequence: TGTGCCAGCAGTGAAGGGTCCGGGCAGGTTTATCCCCTCCACTTT.

The table lists this clonotype with a few counts. The chain recombines TRBV3-1 with TRBJ2-7; 9 bases are shared with TRBD2. Germline V CDR1 and CDR2: LGHDT, YNNKEL (reference sequence). Germline trimming cut 3 bases from V and 1 base from J; bases unmatched to any gene: 7. The CDR3 consists of 16 residues. CDR3 region: CASSHFRGLASYEQYF. CDR3 nucleotide sequence: TGTGCCAGCAGCCACTTTAGGGGACTAGCTTCCTACGAGCAGTACTTC.

This clonotype has only one observation. The chain uses TRBV6-4 and TRBJ2-7; D is uncertain. Germline V gene lookup returns CDR1 MRHNA and CDR2 SNTAGT. This CDR3 is 11 amino acids long. V lost 7 bases and J 2 bases, leaving 6 bases between the germline ends. CDR3: CASTGAYEQYF. In DNA form, the CDR3 reads TGTGCCAGCACAGGAGCCTACGAGCAGTACTTC.

The table lists this clonotype with many counts. The chain recombines TRBV2 with TRBJ2-7; D tentatively reads TRBD1 or TRBD2 (5 bases each). CDR1 SNHLY and CDR2 FYNNEI come from the germline V gene. V was cut by 1 base and J by 1 base, with 14 bases left in between. The CDR3 contains 16 residues. The CDR3 DNA follows: TGTGCCAGCAGTGAAGGCGTCCCGGGGCGGTCCTACGAGCAGTACTTC. This codes for CASSEGVPGRSYEQYF.

This clonotype was observed many times. This chain links TRBV11-2 with TRBJ1-2, with 7 bases lining up with TRBD1. The CDR3 spans 14 residues. The V gene end was trimmed by 5 bases and the J gene end by 7 bases; junction bases not matched to a gene: 10. Germline CDR1 is SGHAT and CDR2 is FQNNGV. CDR3 sequence reads: CASSGREGAAGYTF. The DNA for the CDR3 is TGTGCCAGCAGCGGCAGGGAGGGGGCAGCTGGCTACACCTTC.

This clonotype was found many times. The V gene is TRBV6-1, the J gene TRBJ1-5; D is possibly TRBD1 (5 bases). The germline V gene has CDR1 MNHNS and CDR2 SASEGT. V was clipped by 4 bases and J by 3 bases, with 16 bases between them. The CDR3 totals 16 residues. The CDR3 loop reads CASSVPWGGNNQPQHF. CDR3 DNA: TGTGCCAGCAGTGTTCCGTGGGGGGGGAACAATCAGCCCCAGCATTTT.

The sample holds many counts of this clonotype. The CDR3 loop reads CSATARVKYEQYF. In nucleotides, the CDR3 is TGCAGTGCAACCGCACGGGTTAAGTACGAGCAGTACTTC. The chain carries TRBV20-1 and TRBJ2-7; D uncertain. Per germline, CDR1 DFQATT and CDR2 SNEGSKA (reference sequence). The CDR3 has 13 amino acids. Trimming took 6 bases from V and 4 from J, leaving 16 bases between them.